This T cell receptor (beta chain) was sequenced for a study of blood T cells in healthy people across ages. Combining a sample-barcoded 5' primer with a J-beta primer mix, a second PCR ran for roughly 6 to 12 cycles. Each CDR3 protein gets one entry after TCRdb re-called the 5' RACE reads with MiXCR. The data contain around 800,000 distinct CDR3 sequences, 62% of them seen just once; the ten biggest clones take up about a quarter. The individuals who served as donors were healthy Caucasians living in Russia, aged roughly 6 to 95. Turning to this clonotype: The target antigen is unknown.

The study's findings and limits: Per million T cells, TCR beta diversity dropped about linearly as age rose. The unknown donor CMV status may have confounded expanded clonotype changes.

The sequence derives from a man aged 25 to 40 in good health. Specimen: blood.

CDR3 residues: CATQPGQNSNQPQHF. CDR3 DNA sequence: TGTGCCACCCAACCGGGACAGAATAGCAATCAGCCCCAGCATTTT. The chain couples TRBV6-6 to TRBJ1-5; TRBD1 matches at 7 bases. Germline V CDR1 and CDR2: MNHNY, SVGAGI (reference sequence). With V trimmed by 10 bases and J by 0 bases, 9 bases remained unmatched. CDR3 length equals 15 residues.